Shown below are 18 T cell receptor beta chains from a single sample sequenced in a study of blood T cell repertoires in COVID-19. Sequencing used immunoSEQ multiplex PCR; TCRdb keeps in-frame clones, though not all of them. The sample holds 270,000 or so clones, about nine tenths seen once. Sequencing was done on a sample of peripheral blood. These receptors were collected from a woman in her forties who had recovered from COVID-19.

As regards this clone: Because the CDR3 is missing its conserved closing phenylalanine or tryptophan, this is likely a read error. The limits of the CDR3 on the DNA are not certain, so only TCRdb's listed CDR3 is given. The chain links TRBV30 to TRBJ1-1; the D call of TRBD1 is as the table states it, not checked on the DNA. The CDR3 totals 12 residues, both ends included. Germline-derived CDR1 and CDR2 are GTSNPN and SVGIG (reference sequence). Here the CDR3 reads CAWSQPDSGRVL.

This chain joins TRBV29-1 and TRBJ2-5; 7 bases align to TRBD2. The CDR3 runs 13 residues. V gave up 2 bases and J gave up 3 bases; unmatched junction bases: 3. CDR1 SQVTM and CDR2 ANQGSEA come from the germline V gene. CDR3 sequence: CSVESGAEETQYF. Here the CDR3 DNA reads TGCAGCGTTGAAAGCGGGGCCGAAGAGACCCAGTACTTC.

The rearrangement uses TRBV3-1 (or the pseudogene TRBV3-2) and TRBJ1-5, with D maybe TRBD1 (6 bases). Per the germline V gene, CDR1 is LGHDT and CDR2 is YNNKEL (reference sequence). CDR3 length: 15 amino acids. The V gene lost 4 bases and the J gene lost 0 bases, with 10 bases spanning the gap. As DNA, the CDR3 is TGTGCCAGCAGCCCAAGGGGACATAGCAATCAGCCCCAGCATTTT. It yields the protein CASSPRGHSNQPQHF.

The chain combines TRBV5-1 with TRBJ1-2; 7 bases align to TRBD1. The trim removed 4 bases at V and 7 bases at J, leaving 7 bases unmatched. CDR3 length: 13 amino acids. CDR1 and CDR2 from the germline V gene are SGHRS and YFSETQ. CDR3 residues: CASSQENRGGYTF. Here the CDR3 DNA reads TGCGCCAGCAGCCAAGAGAACAGGGGTGGCTACACCTTC.

V gene TRBV29-1 combines with J gene TRBJ2-2; the match to TRBD2 covers 12 bases. The V gene's germline CDR1 is SQVTM and CDR2 ANQGSEA. The CDR3 is made up of 14 amino acids. V dropped 4 bases and J dropped 5; count of bases not matched to a gene: 2. The CDR3 loop reads CSVAGTSGTGELFF. CDR3 sequence (DNA): TGCAGCGTTGCGGGGACTAGCGGGACCGGGGAGCTGTTTTTT.

V gene TRBV12-3 or TRBV12-4 combines with J gene TRBJ2-1; D remains unclear. Trimming stripped 6 bases from V and 9 bases from J, with 9 bases between. The CDR3 length is 11 residues. This CDR3 is CASSARGEQFF. In DNA form, the CDR3 reads TGTGCCAGCAGCGCCCGCGGTGAGCAGTTCTTC.

This clone was seen only once. The chain links TRBV19 to TRBJ2-7; weak D call: TRBD2 (5 bases). Trimming removed 6 bases from V and 3 bases from J, with 21 bases in between. This CDR3 has 16 amino acids. Germline CDR1 reads LNHDA; CDR2 reads SQIVND (reference sequence). The CDR3 sequence is CASSPGRGAEHYEQYF. CDR3 nucleotides: TGTGCCAGTAGCCCGGGCCGGGGTGCTGAGCACTACGAGCAGTACTTC.

The chain joins TRBV11-3 to TRBJ2-7; D may be TRBD2 (6 bases). V dropped 2 bases and J dropped 3 bases, with 11 bases sitting between them. This CDR3 region has 14 residues. The germline gives CDR1 SGHNT, CDR2 YENEEA. The DNA for the CDR3 is TGTGCCAGCAGCTTACGGGCGGGACTCTACGAGCAGTACTTC. It yields the protein CASSLRAGLYEQYF. Filled out from reference TRBV11-3 and TRBJ2-7, the complete variable domain reads EAGVVQSPRYKIIEKKQPVAFWCNPISGHNTLYWYLQNLGQGPELLIRYENEEAVDDSQLPKDRFSAERLKGVDSTLKIQPAELGDSAVYLCASSLRAGLYEQYFGPGTRLTVT.

This chain connects TRBV3-1 (or the pseudogene TRBV3-2) to TRBJ2-3; 10 bases agree with TRBD2. Per germline, CDR1 LGHDT and CDR2 YNNKEL (reference sequence). The CDR3 loop spans 16 amino acids. With 5 bases clipped from V and 2 bases from J, the junction kept 7 bases outside the gene matches. The DNA for the CDR3 is TGTGCCAGCAGCTCCCAGCGGGAGGGTGACACAGATACGCAGTATTTT. Protein: CASSSQREGDTDTQYF.

The rearrangement links TRBV30 to TRBJ2-7; maybe TRBD1 (6 bases). CDR1 is GTSNPN and CDR2 is SVGIG in the germline V gene (reference sequence). The CDR3 sequence is 14 residues long. V was trimmed by 0 bases and J by 6 bases, leaving 15 bases between them. The CDR3 DNA sequence: TGTGCCTGGAGTGTACAACAGGGCACGGTCGAGCAGTACTTC. This translates into CAWSVQQGTVEQYF.

The V gene is TRBV27, the J gene TRBJ2-4, with 8 bases fitting TRBD1. Germline lookup yields CDR1 MNHEY and CDR2 SMNVEV (reference sequence). V gave up 3 bases and J gave up 8 bases; unmatched junction bases: 6. This CDR3 spans 14 amino acids. Here the CDR3 DNA reads TGTGCCAGCAGTTTCGCCAGGGGGCCGGACATTCAGTACTTC. Translating gives CASSFARGPDIQYF.

The chain joins TRBV5-8 to TRBJ2-1; 7 bases line up with TRBD2. The CDR3 is made up of 15 amino acids. Per germline, CDR1 SGHTS and CDR2 YDEGEE. V shed 2 bases, J shed 3 bases, and the junction held 5 bases outside the gene matches. The CDR3 nucleotides read TGTGCCAGCAGCTTAGGGCTAGCGGACTACAATGAGCAGTTCTTC. It codes for CASSLGLADYNEQFF.

The J gene is TRBJ1-4, the V gene TRBV28; D not certain. CDR3 length: 15 amino acids. Trimming removed 4 bases at V and 5 bases at J, with 14 bases between. CDR1 and CDR2 from the germline V gene are MDHEN and SYDVKM. The CDR3 protein is CASSSSGGTNEKLFF. CDR3 sequence (DNA): TGTGCCAGCAGTTCCTCGGGTGGCACCAATGAAAAACTGTTTTTT.

The rearrangement links TRBV5-5 to TRBJ1-1; a weak D match, TRBD1 (6 bases). CDR3 length: 15 residues. The germline CDR1 and CDR2 sequences are SGHKS and YYEKEE (reference sequence). V was pared by 1 base and J by 0 bases, with 10 bases between. This CDR3 reads CASSLTGQMNTEAFF. DNA of the CDR3: TGTGCCAGCAGCTTGACGGGACAAATGAACACTGAAGCTTTCTTT.

This CDR3 is CASSLDRVSEQYF. The CDR3 nucleotides read TGTGCCAGCAGCCTGGACAGGGTATCCGAGCAGTACTTC. This chain links TRBV11-3 with TRBJ2-7; 8 bases agree with TRBD1. CDR1 is SGHNT, CDR2 YENEEA, per germline. The CDR3 is 13 amino acids. The trim removed 5 bases at V and 6 bases at J, leaving 6 bases unmatched.

V is TRBV5-8 and J is TRBJ2-7; D perhaps matches TRBD2 (6 bases). The V end lost 4 bases, the J end lost 3 bases, and 11 bases lay between the germline ends. Per germline, CDR1 SGHTS and CDR2 YDEGEE. The CDR3 consists of 13 residues. The CDR3 loop is CASSQGRNYEQYF. DNA of the CDR3: TGTGCCAGCAGCCAAGGGAGGAACTACGAGCAGTACTTC.

A remark on this clone: The sample carries other DNA sequences with the same CDR3. The rearrangement joins TRBV3-1 (or the pseudogene TRBV3-2) to TRBJ2-5; 8 positions agree with TRBD2. Germline lookup yields CDR1 LGHDT and CDR2 YNNKEL (reference sequence). Unmatched junction bases numbered 8, after V lost 3 bases and J lost 5 bases. The CDR3 consists of 15 residues. The CDR3 DNA reads as TGTGCCAGCAGCCAGCCAGGACTAGCTGGTGAGACCCAGTACTTC. It yields the protein CASSQPGLAGETQYF.

This clone was counted a few times. The CDR3 is CASSPDRANEQFF. The CDR3, as DNA: TGTGCCAGCAGCCCGGACAGGGCCAATGAGCAGTTCTTC. This chain links TRBV11-2 with TRBJ2-1; 8 positions match TRBD1. The V segment lost 5 bases and the J segment 6 bases; nucleotides outside the gene matches: 3. CDR3 length: 13 amino acids. Per germline, CDR1 SGHAT and CDR2 FQNNGV.